This entry concerns a single T cell receptor (beta chain). The data were obtained in a study of blood T cell repertoires in COVID-19. Study-wide context: Samples came from the United States, Italy and Spain, spanning acute and convalescent COVID-19. PBMCs, B-cell-depleted T cells, or T cells provided the cDNA or gDNA that made up the material.

Trimming took 3 bases from V and 12 from J, leaving 18 bases between them. Per germline, CDR1 LNHDA and CDR2 SQIVND (reference sequence). CDR3 length: 14 residues. The authors' processing: Reference gene primer amplification gave estimated nucleated cell counts. The data were produced by immunoSEQ multiplex PCR, yet TCRdb's version contains in-frame clones alone and is incomplete. V and J calls plus clone size are reproduced from that table; the DNA served to infer D and trimming. The sample lists 75,000 to 95,000 clones, about nine tenths seen once, with 1.1% in the top ten. The receptor was derived from a human donor in a cohort sampled during active COVID-19. The sequencing input was peripheral blood. V is TRBV19 and J is TRBJ2-1; tentative D call: TRBD2 (7 bases). The CDR3 sequence: CASSIGLAEGGQFF. As DNA, the CDR3 is TGTGCCAGTAGTATCGGGCTAGCGGAGGGGGGGCAGTTCTTC.